The rows below give T cell receptor beta chains drawn from one sample of a study of cytomegalovirus exposure and HLA in healthy donors. Using immunoSEQ multiplex PCR, the repertoire was profiled, and TCRdb retains in-frame clones only, with some absent. The data show 100,000 to 150,000 clones, less than 80% seen once. The sample taken for sequencing was PBMCs. The receptor set was obtained from a woman in her forties or fifties in good health and CMV-seronegative. The CDR3 runs from the conserved cysteine through the conserved F or W. The D gene is left open where the match is weak. Expanded clones are given a class, and other clones once, few, many or no size at all.

v_gene	abundance	j_gene	d_gene	CDR3nt	CDR3aa
TRBV19	-	TRBJ2-2	-	TGTGCCAGTAGTAACCCTTCATTACTTAGACAGATGAACACCGGGGAGCTGTTTTTT	CASSNPSLLRQMNTGELFF
TRBV28	-	TRBJ2-3	-	TGTGCCAGCCTCAACAGGGTTACCGATACGCAGTATTTT	CASLNRVTDTQYF
TRBV10-3	-	TRBJ2-1	TRBD2	TGTGCCACTGGAAGCGGGAGGAATCTCAATGAGCAGTTCTTC	CATGSGRNLNEQFF
TRBV2	-	TRBJ2-2	-	TGTGCCAGCATGGTCCAGGGGGGCAACACCGGGGAGCTGTTTTTT	CASMVQGGNTGELFF
TRBV5-1	-	TRBJ1-1	-	TGCGCCAGCAGCGGGGTTCAGGGTGGTACTGAAGCTTTCTTT	CASSGVQGGTEAFF
TRBV19	once	TRBJ2-7	TRBD2	TGTGCCAGCGGGGTACAAGGACTAGCGGGATTCTTCGAGCAGTACTTC	CASGVQGLAGFFEQYF
TRBV14	once	TRBJ2-3	TRBD2	TGTGCCAGCAGCCAAGCAAGCGGGAGTAGAACAGATACGCAGTATTTT	CASSQASGSRTDTQYF
TRBV30	-	TRBJ2-7	-	TGTGCCTGGAGTGGGGGCGGCGAGCAGTACTTC	CAWSGGGEQYF
TRBV4-2	-	TRBJ2-7	-	TGTGCCAGCAGCCAAGAGGCGGGGATCTACGAGCAGTACTTC	CASSQEAGIYEQYF
TRBV7-9	few	TRBJ2-2	TRBD1	TGTGCCAGCAGCCCCGGGACAGGGGGTTTCGGGGAGCTGTTTTTT	CASSPGTGGFGELFF
TRBV9	-	TRBJ2-7	-	TGTGCCAGCAGCGTAGGGGAAGGGGGGACAGCAGCCTACGAGCAGTACTTC	CASSVGEGGTAAYEQYF
TRBV6-1	once	TRBJ2-3	-	TGTGCCAGCGGACTGGCTAGCACAGATACGCAGTATTTT	CASGLASTDTQYF
TRBV6-6	-	TRBJ2-1	TRBD1	TGTGCCAGCAGAGGGACAGGGGACAATGAGCAGTTCTTC	CASRGTGDNEQFF
TRBV19	few	TRBJ1-3	-	TGTGCCAGTACGGACACCTTTCACTCTGGAAACACCATATATTTT	CASTDTFHSGNTIYF
TRBV5-5	few	TRBJ2-2	TRBD2	TGTGCCAGCGGCGGGGGACTAGCGGCCACCGGGGAGCTGTTTTTT	CASGGGLAATGELFF
TRBV27	-	TRBJ2-7	-	TGTGCCAGCAGCCTTAGGGGTAACGAGCAGTACTTC	CASSLRGNEQYF
TRBV6-1	once	TRBJ2-1	-	TGTGCCAGCAGTAGGGGCGATGAGCAGTTCTTC	CASSRGDEQFF
TRBV11-2	-	TRBJ1-1	-	TGTGCCAGCAGCTCCCTTCGGACAGTTGAAGCTTTCTTT	CASSSLRTVEAFF
TRBV19	-	TRBJ1-4	-	TGTGCCAGTAGTATAAGGGCGACCAGGGAACGAATGGAAAAACTGTTTTTT	CASSIRATRERMEKLFF
TRBV19	-	TRBJ1-5	TRBD1	TGTGCCAGTAGTTCGTTAACAGGGGCCACCCATCAGCCCCAGCATTTT	CASSSLTGATHQPQHF
TRBV6-5	-	TRBJ2-3	TRBD2	TGTGCCAGCAGTTACTCACTAGCGGTAATCACAGATACGCAGTATTTT	CASSYSLAVITDTQYF
TRBV19	-	TRBJ2-1	TRBD2	TGTGCCAGTAGTCGATCTAGCGGGACTGGGAGCTCCTACAATGAGCAGTTCTTC	CASSRSSGTGSSYNEQFF
TRBV6-5	-	TRBJ1-1	-	TGTGCCAGCAGCGCGCTAAAGAACACTGAAGCTTTCTTT	CASSALKNTEAFF
TRBV6-5	-	TRBJ2-1	TRBD2	TGTGCCAGCAGACTGACTAGCGGGGGGTACAATGAGCAGTTCTTC	CASRLTSGGYNEQFF
TRBV28	-	TRBJ2-4	-	TGTGCCAGCAGCTCCCCGGGACAACTTTGGGACATTCAGTACTTC	CASSSPGQLWDIQYF
TRBV2	-	TRBJ1-6	-	TGTGCCAGCAGTGGGGATGGGGGAGGAGGTTCACCCCTCCACTTT	CASSGDGGGGSPLHF
TRBV28	-	TRBJ2-7	-	TGTGCCAGCAGCCTAGGGGGCGAGCAGTACTTC	CASSLGGEQYF
TRBV4-2	once	TRBJ2-1	TRBD2	TGTGCCAGCAGCCAAGAGGGGCCTAGCGGGAGAGGCTCCTACAATGAGCAGTTCTTC	CASSQEGPSGRGSYNEQFF
TRBV18	-	TRBJ2-1	TRBD2	TGTGCCAGCTCACCACCGGCGGGAGGGGGGAATGAGCAGTTCTTC	CASSPPAGGGNEQFF
TRBV7-2	-	TRBJ2-1	-	TGTGCCAGCAGCTTAGTCCCACTTGCGGGATCCTACAATGAGCAGTTCTTC	CASSLVPLAGSYNEQFF
TRBV28	-	TRBJ1-2	-	TGTGCCAGCAGTTTATACCCGACAGGAACTAACTATGGCTACACCTTC	CASSLYPTGTNYGYTF
TRBV5-1	-	TRBJ2-1	-	TGCGCCAGCAGCTTGTCGGAGTCCTACAATGAGCAGTTCTTC	CASSLSESYNEQFF
TRBV27	-	TRBJ2-5	TRBD2	TGTGCCAGCAGTTATCGGGGGGGGTGGGGACTTAGCCAAGAGACCCAGTACTTC	CASSYRGGWGLSQETQYF
TRBV18	-	TRBJ1-2	TRBD1	TGTGCCAGCTCACCGGGACAGGGAGTCTACACCTTC	CASSPGQGVYTF
TRBV10-3	-	TRBJ2-5	TRBD1	TGTGCCATCAGTGAGTCCGAAGGGGGCGGAGCACAAGAGACCCAGTACTTC	CAISESEGGGAQETQYF
TRBV7-8	once	TRBJ1-5	-	TGTGCCAGCAGCCCACAGGGAGTGAGCAATCAGCCCCAGCATTTT	CASSPQGVSNQPQHF
TRBV6-5	few	TRBJ1-4	TRBD1	TGTGCCAGCTCCGGACTCCCGGGACAGGGGGATAAACTGTTTTTT	CASSGLPGQGDKLFF
TRBV10-3	-	TRBJ2-2	-	TGTGCCATCAGCGGGGGAAGTTGGGAGCTGTTTTTT	CAISGGSWELFF
TRBV5-6	-	TRBJ2-7	-	TGTGCCAGCAGCGCTCAGGACTGGGCCTACGAGCAGTACTTC	CASSAQDWAYEQYF